This T cell receptor (beta chain) came from a study of blood T cells in healthy people across ages. Study overall: Per two T cells, about one barcoded beta molecule was captured through template switching.

The people who gave samples were healthy Caucasians from Russia, aged roughly 6 to 90. Every sample gave at least 5.5 micrograms of total RNA when it was extracted. The CDR3 loop spans 14 amino acids. Germline V gives CDR1 MNHEY, CDR2 SVGEGT. As to this clonotype: The junction departs from germline at one end; a sequencing error may be responsible.

A J-beta primer mix and a sample-barcoded 5' primer were used in a second PCR of about 7 to 12 cycles. TCRdb re-derived calls from the 5' RACE reads in MiXCR, one entry per CDR3 protein. The sample holds around 1,000,000 distinct CDR3 sequences, approximately 26% seen once. These data are also associated with another study on T cells of mothers and their children.

This receptor was taken from a girl aged 2-9 years in good health. The genes are TRBV6-2 or TRBV6-3 and TRBJ2-7, with D perhaps matching TRBD1 (6 bases). Sequenced sample: blood. The CDR3 DNA is TGTGCCAGCACTCTTACCTGGGACACCTACGAGCAGCACTTC. This encodes CASTLTWDTYEQHF.